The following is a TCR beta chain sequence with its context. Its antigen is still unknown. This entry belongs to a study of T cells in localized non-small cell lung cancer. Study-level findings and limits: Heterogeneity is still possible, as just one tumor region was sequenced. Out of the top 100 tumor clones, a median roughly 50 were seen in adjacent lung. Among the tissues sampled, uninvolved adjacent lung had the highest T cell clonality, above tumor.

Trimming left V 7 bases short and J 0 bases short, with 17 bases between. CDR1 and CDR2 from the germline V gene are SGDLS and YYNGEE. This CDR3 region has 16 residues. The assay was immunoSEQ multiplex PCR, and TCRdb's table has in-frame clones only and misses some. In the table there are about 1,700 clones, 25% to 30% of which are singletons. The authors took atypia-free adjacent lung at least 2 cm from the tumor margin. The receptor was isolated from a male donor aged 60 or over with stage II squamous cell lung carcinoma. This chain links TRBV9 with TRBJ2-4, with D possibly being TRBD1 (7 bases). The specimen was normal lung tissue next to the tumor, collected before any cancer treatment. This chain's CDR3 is CASGGTDPVAKNIQYF. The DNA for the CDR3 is TGTGCCAGCGGGGGGACAGACCCCGTAGCCAAAAACATTCAGTACTTC.